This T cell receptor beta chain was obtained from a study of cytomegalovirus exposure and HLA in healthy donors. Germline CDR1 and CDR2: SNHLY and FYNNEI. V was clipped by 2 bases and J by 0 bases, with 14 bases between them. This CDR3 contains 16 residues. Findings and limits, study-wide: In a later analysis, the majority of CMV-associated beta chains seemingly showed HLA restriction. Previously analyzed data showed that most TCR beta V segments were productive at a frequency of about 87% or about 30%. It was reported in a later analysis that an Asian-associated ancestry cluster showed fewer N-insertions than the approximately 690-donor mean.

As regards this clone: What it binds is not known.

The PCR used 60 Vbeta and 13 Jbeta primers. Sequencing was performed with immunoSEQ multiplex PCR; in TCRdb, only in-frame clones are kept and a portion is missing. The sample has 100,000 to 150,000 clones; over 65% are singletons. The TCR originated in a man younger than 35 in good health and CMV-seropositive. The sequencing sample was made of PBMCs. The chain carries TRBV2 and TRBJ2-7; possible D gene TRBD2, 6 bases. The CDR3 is CASSESLGGPSYEQYF. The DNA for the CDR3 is TGTGCCAGCAGTGAAAGTTTGGGGGGTCCCTCCTACGAGCAGTACTTC.